A selection of T cell receptor beta chains follows, all from one sample in a study of blood T cell repertoires in COVID-19. Sequencing used immunoSEQ multiplex PCR; TCRdb keeps in-frame clones, though not all of them. This table holds roughly 230,000 clones, 65% to 85% found once. Sequences were obtained from PBMCs or T cells enriched from blood (not recorded which). These receptors all stem from a man over 45 who had recovered from COVID-19. Both conserved end residues are part of each CDR3. D genes are given only for firm matches. Not all rows give a size; the values are once, few, many and, for expanded clones, a class.

>TRBJ2-1|TRBV7-3|NA|NA
CASSPQGRDNEQFF
TGTGCCAGCAGCCCCCAGGGAAGAGACAATGAGCAGTTCTTC
>TRBJ2-1|TRBV19|NA|TRBD2
CASSILAGLANYNEQFF
TGTGCCAGTAGTATCCTAGCGGGGCTAGCTAACTACAATGAGCAGTTCTTC
>TRBJ1-5|TRBV10-3|NA|TRBD1
CAISESGQGGPHQPQHF
TGTGCCATCAGTGAGTCCGGACAGGGGGGTCCCCATCAGCCCCAGCATTTT
>TRBJ1-3|TRBV30|few|NA
CAWTREGAGGGGNTIYF
TGTGCCTGGACTCGGGAGGGAGCTGGGGGAGGTGGAAACACCATATATTTT
>TRBJ2-2|TRBV19|NA|NA
CASSIKGGGRTGELFF
TGTGCCAGTAGTATAAAAGGAGGGGGCCGCACCGGGGAGCTGTTTTTT
>TRBJ1-2|TRBV7-2|NA|TRBD1
CASRDTGVWGDGYTF
TGTGCCAGCAGAGATACAGGGGTCTGGGGCGACGGCTACACCTTC
>TRBJ1-1|TRBV28|few|NA
CASSPMRATEAFF
TGTGCCAGCAGCCCAATGAGGGCCACTGAAGCTTTCTTT
>TRBJ2-7|TRBV5-6|few|NA
CASSLDSIYEQYF
TGTGCCAGCAGCTTAGACAGCATCTACGAGCAGTACTTC
>TRBJ2-3|TRBV6-2/TRBV6-3|NA|TRBD1
CASSHDRGADTQYF
TGTGCCAGCAGTCACGACAGGGGTGCAGATACGCAGTATTTT
>TRBJ2-7|TRBV5-1|NA|TRBD2
CASSLPSGSYEQYF
TGCGCCAGCAGCTTGCCTAGCGGGTCCTACGAGCAGTACTTC
>TRBJ2-1|TRBV11-1|NA|TRBD1
CASSHQDRGRNEQFF
TGTGCCAGCAGCCACCAAGACAGGGGGCGGAATGAGCAGTTCTTC
>TRBJ2-3|TRBV4-2|few|TRBD2
CASSLAGGPSDTQYF
TGTGCCAGCAGCCTAGCGGGAGGACCTTCCGATACGCAGTATTTT
>TRBJ2-7|TRBV3-1/TRBV3-2|NA|NA
CASSQDRVPYEQYF
TGTGCCAGCAGCCAAGACCGGGTCCCCTACGAGCAGTACTTC
>TRBJ2-7|TRBV9|NA|TRBD2
CASSPRPVTSGKYEQYF
TGTGCCAGCAGCCCCCGACCCGTGACTAGCGGGAAATACGAGCAGTACTTC
>TRBJ2-3|TRBV3-1/TRBV3-2|NA|TRBD2
CASSHGAGSGGVTDTQYF
TGTGCCAGCAGCCATGGAGCTGGCAGCGGGGGGGTTACAGATACGCAGTATTTT
>TRBJ1-3|TRBV5-1|NA|TRBD1
CASSLSQGVSGNTIYF
TGCGCCAGCAGCTTGTCGCAGGGGGTCTCTGGAAACACCATATATTTT
>TRBJ2-2|TRBV27|NA|NA
CASSSTGELFF
TGTGCCAGCAGTTCTACCGGGGAGCTGTTTTTT
>TRBJ1-1|TRBV30|NA|NA
CAWSVEAEAFF
TGTGCCTGGAGTGTCGAGGCTGAAGCTTTCTTT
>TRBJ2-1|TRBV5-4|NA|TRBD1
CASRVEWDRGNEQFF
TGTGCCAGCAGGGTGGAGTGGGACAGGGGGAATGAGCAGTTCTTC
>TRBJ2-7|TRBV19|NA|NA
CASSIRSETYEQYF
TGTGCCAGTAGTATTCGGTCAGAGACATACGAGCAGTACTTC
>TRBJ1-1|TRBV3-1/TRBV3-2|once|TRBD1
CASSQGQGRRREAFF
TGTGCCAGCAGCCAGGGACAGGGGCGACGGCGTGAAGCTTTCTTT
>TRBJ1-3|TRBV19|NA|NA
CATIPWSSGNTIYF
TGTGCCACCATACCGTGGAGCTCTGGAAACACCATATATTTT
>TRBJ1-2|TRBV7-9|NA|TRBD1
CATEPLPGQGESGYTF
TGTGCCACCGAACCGCTACCGGGACAGGGGGAAAGTGGCTACACCTTC
>TRBJ2-7|TRBV10-2|many|NA
CASSPTPSLSSSYEQYF
TGCGCCAGCAGCCCGACACCCTCGCTCTCGAGCTCCTACGAGCAGTACTTC
>TRBJ1-4|TRBV12-3/TRBV12-4|NA|NA
CASNGPGGEKLFF
TGTGCCAGCAACGGGCCAGGAGGTGAAAAACTGTTTTTT
>TRBJ2-7|TRBV24-1|once|TRBD1
CATSDGPGQESYEQYF
TGTGCCACCAGTGATGGGCCGGGACAGGAGAGTTACGAGCAGTACTTC
>TRBJ2-1|TRBV5-1|few|TRBD2
CASKTSAYNEQFF
TGCGCCAGCAAGACTAGCGCCTACAATGAGCAGTTCTTC
>TRBJ1-2|TRBV4-3|NA|TRBD1
CASSPTGGNYGYTF
TGCGCCAGCAGCCCGACAGGGGGTAACTATGGCTACACCTTC
>TRBJ2-7|TRBV28|once|TRBD2
CASSGLAGVWEQYF
TGTGCCAGCAGTGGACTAGCGGGAGTGTGGGAGCAGTACTTC
>TRBJ1-1|TRBV7-9|NA|TRBD1
CASSLRDRGTEAFF
TGTGCCAGCAGCTTGCGGGACAGGGGCACTGAAGCTTTCTTT
>TRBJ2-2|TRBV6-2/TRBV6-3|NA|TRBD2
CASSYSAGGLTGELFF
TGTGCCAGCAGTTACTCGGCGGGGGGCCTTACCGGGGAGCTGTTTTTT
>TRBJ2-7|TRBV25-1|NA|NA
CASSEEGRGLSSYEQYF
TGTGCCAGCAGTGAGGAGGGAAGAGGGCTATCCTCCTACGAGCAGTACTTC
>TRBJ2-4|TRBV25-1|NA|NA
CASSEGGLTKNIQYF
TGTGCCAGCAGTGAAGGAGGTCTTACCAAAAACATTCAGTACTTC
>TRBJ2-7|TRBV12-5|NA|NA
CASGPPQGRPYEQYF
TGTGCTAGTGGTCCTCCCCAGGGTCGACCCTACGAGCAGTACTTC